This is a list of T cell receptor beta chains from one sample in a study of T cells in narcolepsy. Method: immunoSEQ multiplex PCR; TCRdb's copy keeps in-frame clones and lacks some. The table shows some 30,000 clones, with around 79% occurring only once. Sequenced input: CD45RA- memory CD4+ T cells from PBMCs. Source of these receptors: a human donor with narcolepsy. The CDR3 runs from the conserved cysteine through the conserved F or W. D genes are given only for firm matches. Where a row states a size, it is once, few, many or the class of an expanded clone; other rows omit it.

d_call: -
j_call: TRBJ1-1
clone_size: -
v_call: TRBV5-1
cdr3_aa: CASRLDGQPNTEAFF
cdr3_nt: TGCGCCAGCAGGTTGGACGGACAGCCGAACACTGAAGCTTTCTTT

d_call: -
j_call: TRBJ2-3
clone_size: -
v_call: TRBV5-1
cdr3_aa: CASTSQGRTDTQYF
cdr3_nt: TGCGCCAGCACCTCCCAGGGGCGCACAGATACGCAGTATTTT

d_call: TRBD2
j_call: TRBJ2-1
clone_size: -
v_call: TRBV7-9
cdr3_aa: CASSFGTSDNEQFF
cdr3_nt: TGTGCCAGCAGCTTTGGGACTAGCGACAATGAGCAGTTCTTC

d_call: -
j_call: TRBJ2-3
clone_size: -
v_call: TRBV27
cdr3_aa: CASSLSWRGPTDTQYF
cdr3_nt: TGTGCCAGCAGTTTATCTTGGCGGGGGCCCACAGATACGCAGTATTTT

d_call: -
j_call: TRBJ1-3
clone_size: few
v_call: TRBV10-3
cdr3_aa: CAIKETNSGNTIYF
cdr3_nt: TGTGCCATTAAAGAGACAAACTCTGGAAACACCATATATTTT

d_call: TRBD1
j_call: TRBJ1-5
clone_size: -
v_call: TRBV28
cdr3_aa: CASSSDRVYSNQPQHF
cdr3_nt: TGTGCCAGCAGTTCGGACAGGGTCTATAGCAATCAGCCCCAGCATTTT

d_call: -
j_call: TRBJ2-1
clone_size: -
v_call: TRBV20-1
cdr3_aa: CSARRNEQFF
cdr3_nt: TGCAGTGCTAGGCGGAATGAGCAGTTCTTC

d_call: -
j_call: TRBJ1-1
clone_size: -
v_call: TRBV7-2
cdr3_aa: CASTVRGRPMTAFF
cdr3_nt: TGTGCCAGCACCGTTAGGGGGAGGCCCATGACGGCTTTCTTT

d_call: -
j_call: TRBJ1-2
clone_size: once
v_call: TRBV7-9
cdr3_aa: CASSTEGLIGYGYTF
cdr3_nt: TGTGCCAGCAGCACTGAAGGACTAATAGGCTATGGCTACACCTTC

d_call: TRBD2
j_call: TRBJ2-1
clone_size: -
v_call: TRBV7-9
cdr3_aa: CASKGTSGRVGNEQFF
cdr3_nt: TGTGCCAGCAAAGGGACTAGCGGGAGAGTTGGCAATGAGCAGTTCTTC

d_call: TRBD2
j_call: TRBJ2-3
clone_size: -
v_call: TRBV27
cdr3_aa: CASSFSWPTSGEYF
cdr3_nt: TGTGCCAGCAGTTTTTCGTGGCCCACTAGCGGCGAGTATTTT

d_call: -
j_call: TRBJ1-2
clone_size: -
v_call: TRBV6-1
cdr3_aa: CASSPPGQGGYGYTF
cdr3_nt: TGTGCCAGCAGTCCCCCGGGCCAGGGAGGCTATGGCTACACCTTC

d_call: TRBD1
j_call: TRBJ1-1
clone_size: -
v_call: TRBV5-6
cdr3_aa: CASSLVGWGGTENTEAFF
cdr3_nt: TGTGCCAGCAGCTTGGTGGGATGGGGCGGGACAGAGAACACTGAAGCTTTCTTT

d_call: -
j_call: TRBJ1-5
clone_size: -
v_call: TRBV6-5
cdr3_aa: CASTRRFTQPQHF
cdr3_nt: TGTGCCAGCACCCGGAGGTTCACTCAGCCCCAGCATTTT

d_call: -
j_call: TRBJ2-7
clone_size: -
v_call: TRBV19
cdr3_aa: CAGSESPFREQYF
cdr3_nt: TGTGCCGGATCCGAGTCCCCCTTCAGAGAGCAGTACTTC

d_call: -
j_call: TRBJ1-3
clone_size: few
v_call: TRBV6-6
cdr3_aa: CASMSGVGNTIYF
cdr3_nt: TGTGCCAGCATGTCAGGTGTAGGAAACACCATATATTTT

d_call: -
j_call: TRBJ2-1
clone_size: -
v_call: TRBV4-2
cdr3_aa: CASSLVGLGEQFF
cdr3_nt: TGTGCCAGCAGCCTAGTCGGCCTCGGTGAGCAGTTCTTC

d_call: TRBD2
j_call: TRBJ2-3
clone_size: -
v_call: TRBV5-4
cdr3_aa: CASSFLAGSTDTQYF
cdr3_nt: TGTGCCAGCAGCTTCCTAGCGGGATCCACAGATACGCAGTATTTT

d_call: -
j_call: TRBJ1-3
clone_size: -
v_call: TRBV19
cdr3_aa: CASSIARLPDLGNTIYF
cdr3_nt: TGTGCCAGTAGTATAGCGCGGCTCCCGGACCTTGGAAACACCATATATTTT

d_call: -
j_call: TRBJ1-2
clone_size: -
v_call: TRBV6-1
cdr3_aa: CATRDYGYTF
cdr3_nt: TGTGCCACCCGGGACTATGGCTACACCTTC

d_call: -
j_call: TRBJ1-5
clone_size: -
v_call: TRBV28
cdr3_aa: CASSSDRSNQPQHF
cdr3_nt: TGTGCCAGCAGCTCCGACAGAAGCAATCAGCCCCAGCATTTT

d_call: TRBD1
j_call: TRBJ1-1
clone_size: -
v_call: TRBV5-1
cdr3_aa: CASSSASRGGTEAFF
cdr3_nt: TGCGCCAGCAGCTCCGCCTCCAGGGGGGGCACTGAAGCTTTCTTT